This T cell receptor beta chain is from a study of beta chain features in type 1 diabetes. This clone was observed a few times. Expressed TCRB transcripts were sequenced after all isolated RNA was converted to cDNA. The assay was immunoSEQ multiplex PCR, and TCRdb's table has in-frame clones only and misses some. The data contain hundreds of thousands of clones, less than 20% of them singletons. The clonotype was recovered from a man between 18 and 35 years old in good health. Sequencing was done on a sample of naive CD4+ T cells from blood.

CDR3 coding DNA: TGTGCCAGCACCTACGCCCAGACAGGACTGAACACCGGGGAGCTGTTTTTT. The encoded protein is CASTYAQTGLNTGELFF. The chain links TRBV7-3 to TRBJ2-2; D might be TRBD1 (6 bases). Germline assignment: CDR1 SGHTA and CDR2 FQGTGA. The V end lost 7 bases, the J end lost 1 base, and 19 bases lay between the germline ends. The CDR3 covers 17 residues.